The table lists the clone carrying this T cell receptor (beta chain) with a count of one. In the original analysis: From reference gene primer amplification, estimates of nucleated cell counts were derived. Method: immunoSEQ multiplex PCR; TCRdb's copy keeps in-frame clones and lacks some. The V and J calls and clone size come from that table; D and trimming were worked out from the DNA. The sample includes 150,000 to 200,000 clones, roughly 85% of them seen just once. The source of the sample is a study of blood T cell repertoires in COVID-19. Study-level information: Researchers got acute and convalescent COVID-19 samples from the United States, Italy and Spain. From T cells, B-cell-depleted T cells, or PBMCs came the material, which was cDNA or gDNA.

This TCR derives from a woman in her twenties or thirties with acute or convalescent COVID-19. Material for sequencing was peripheral blood.

The CDR3 reads CASRSSASSYEQYF. The CDR3 bases are TGCGCCAGTCGATCTAGCGCGAGCTCCTACGAGCAGTACTTC. The V gene is TRBV10-2, the J gene TRBJ2-7; tentatively, D is TRBD2 (6 bases). V was cut by 9 bases and J by 0 bases, with 15 bases left in between. The CDR3 extends over 14 amino acids. CDR1 is WSHSY, CDR2 SAAADI, per germline.